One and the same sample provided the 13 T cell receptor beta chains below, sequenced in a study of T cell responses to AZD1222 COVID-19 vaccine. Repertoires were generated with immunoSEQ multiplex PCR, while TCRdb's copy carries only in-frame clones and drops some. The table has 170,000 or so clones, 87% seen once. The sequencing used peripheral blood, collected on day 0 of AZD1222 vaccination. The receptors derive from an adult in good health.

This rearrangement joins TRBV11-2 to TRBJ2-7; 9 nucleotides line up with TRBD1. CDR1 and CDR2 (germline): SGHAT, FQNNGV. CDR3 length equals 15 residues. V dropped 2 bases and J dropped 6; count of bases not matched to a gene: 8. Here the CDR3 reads CASSLRGTGLSEQYF. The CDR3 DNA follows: TGTGCCAGCAGCTTAAGGGGGACAGGGCTCTCCGAGCAGTACTTC.

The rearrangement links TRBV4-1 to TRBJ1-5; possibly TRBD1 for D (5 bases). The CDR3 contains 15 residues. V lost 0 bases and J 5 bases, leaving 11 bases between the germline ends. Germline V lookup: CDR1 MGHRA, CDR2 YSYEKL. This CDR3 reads CASSQEPRADQPQHF. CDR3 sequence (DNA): TGCGCCAGCAGCCAAGAGCCCAGGGCGGATCAGCCCCAGCATTTT.

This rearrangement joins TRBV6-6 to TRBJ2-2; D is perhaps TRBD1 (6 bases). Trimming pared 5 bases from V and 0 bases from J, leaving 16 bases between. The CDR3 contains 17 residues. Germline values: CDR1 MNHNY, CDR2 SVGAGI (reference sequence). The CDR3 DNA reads TGTGCCAGCAGTCCTCCCCAGGGGTGGCCGAACACCGGGGAGCTGTTTTTT. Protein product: CASSPPQGWPNTGELFF.

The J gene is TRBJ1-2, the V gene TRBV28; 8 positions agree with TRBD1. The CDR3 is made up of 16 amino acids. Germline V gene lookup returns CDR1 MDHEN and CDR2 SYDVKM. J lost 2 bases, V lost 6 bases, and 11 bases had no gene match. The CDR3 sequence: CASSPGQEIPNYGYTF. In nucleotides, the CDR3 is TGTGCCAGCAGCCCGGGACAGGAAATACCAAACTATGGCTACACCTTC.

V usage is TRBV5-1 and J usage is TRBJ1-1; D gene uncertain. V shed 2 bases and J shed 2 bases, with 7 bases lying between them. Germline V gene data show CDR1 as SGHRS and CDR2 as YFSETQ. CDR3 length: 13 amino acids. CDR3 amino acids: CASSFGGNTEAFF. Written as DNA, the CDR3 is TGCGCCAGCAGCTTTGGCGGCAACACTGAAGCTTTCTTT.

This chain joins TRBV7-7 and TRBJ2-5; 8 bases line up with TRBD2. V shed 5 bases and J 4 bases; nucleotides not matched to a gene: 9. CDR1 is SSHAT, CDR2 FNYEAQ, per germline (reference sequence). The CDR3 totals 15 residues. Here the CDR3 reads CASSAQREFTETQYF. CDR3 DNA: TGTGCCAGCAGCGCTCAGCGGGAGTTCACAGAGACCCAGTACTTC. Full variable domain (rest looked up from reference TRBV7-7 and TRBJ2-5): GAGVSQSPRYKVTKRGQDVTLRCDPISSHATLYWYQQALGQGPEFLTYFNYEAQPDKSGLPSDRFSAERPEGSISTLTIQRTEQRDSAMYRCASSAQREFTETQYFGPGTRLLVL.

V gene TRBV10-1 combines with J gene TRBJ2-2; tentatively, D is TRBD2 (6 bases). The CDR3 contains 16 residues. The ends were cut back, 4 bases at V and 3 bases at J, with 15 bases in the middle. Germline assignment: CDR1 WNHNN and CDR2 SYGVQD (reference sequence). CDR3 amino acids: CASSGRGRLYTGELFF. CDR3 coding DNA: TGCGCCAGCAGTGGCCGGGGGAGGTTATACACCGGGGAGCTGTTTTTT.

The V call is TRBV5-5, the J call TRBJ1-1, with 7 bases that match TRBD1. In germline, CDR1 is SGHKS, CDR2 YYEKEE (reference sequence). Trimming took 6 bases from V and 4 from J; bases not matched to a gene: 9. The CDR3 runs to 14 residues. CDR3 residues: CASTEGALSTEAFF. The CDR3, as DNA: TGTGCCAGCACCGAGGGGGCTCTGAGCACTGAAGCTTTCTTT.

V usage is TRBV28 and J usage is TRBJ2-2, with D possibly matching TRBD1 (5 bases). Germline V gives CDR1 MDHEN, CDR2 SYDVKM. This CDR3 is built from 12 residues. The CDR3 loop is CGLRGNTGELFF. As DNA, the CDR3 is TGTGGCTTAAGGGGGAACACCGGGGAGCTGTTTTTT.

Here the CDR3 reads CASSLGLSGGYNEQFF. Written as DNA, the CDR3 is TGTGCCAGCAGCTTAGGGTTAAGCGGGGGTTACAATGAGCAGTTCTTC. The chain recombines TRBV7-9 with TRBJ2-1; 8 bases map to TRBD2. Germline CDR1 and CDR2: SEHNR and FQNEAQ (reference sequence). The CDR3 spans 16 residues. The V and J ends lost 1 base and 4 bases, in that order; junction bases with no gene match: 6.

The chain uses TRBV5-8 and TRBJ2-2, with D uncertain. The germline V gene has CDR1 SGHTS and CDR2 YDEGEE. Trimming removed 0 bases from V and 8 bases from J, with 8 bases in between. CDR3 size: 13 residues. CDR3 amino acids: CASSLGVSGELFF. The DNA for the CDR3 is TGTGCCAGCAGCTTGGGGGTCAGTGGGGAGCTGTTTTTT.

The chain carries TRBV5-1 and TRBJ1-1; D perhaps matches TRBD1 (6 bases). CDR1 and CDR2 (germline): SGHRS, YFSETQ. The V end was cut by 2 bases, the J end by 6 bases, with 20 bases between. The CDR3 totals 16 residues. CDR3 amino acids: CASSFGPERGASEAFF. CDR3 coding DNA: TGCGCCAGCAGCTTTGGCCCCGAGCGGGGGGCCTCTGAAGCTTTCTTT.

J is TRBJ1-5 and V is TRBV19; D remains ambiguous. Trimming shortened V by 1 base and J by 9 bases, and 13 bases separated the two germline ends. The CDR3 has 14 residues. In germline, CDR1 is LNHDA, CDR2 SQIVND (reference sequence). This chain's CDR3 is CASSIVDQRRPQHF. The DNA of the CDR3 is TGTGCCAGTAGTATAGTTGACCAACGTAGGCCCCAGCATTTT.